This TCR beta chain was recorded in a study of technical replicates of blood from several donors. Sequencing was performed with immunoSEQ multiplex PCR; in TCRdb, only in-frame clones are kept and a portion is missing. The table includes about 70,000 clones, approximately 96% detected once. The germline CDR1 and CDR2 sequences are MNHNY and SVGAGI (reference sequence). This CDR3 has 14 amino acids. The J segment lost 4 bases and the V segment lost 2 bases, leaving 1 base of the junction unmatched. This clonotype was obtained from a human donor in good health. The chain employs TRBV6-6 and TRBJ1-1; TRBD1 agrees at 10 bases. Sequenced material: T cells isolated from PBMCs. The CDR3 DNA reads TGTGCCAGCAGTTACGGGACAGGGGCCACTGAAGCTTTCTTT. This gives the protein CASSYGTGATEAFF.